What follows describes a single T cell receptor beta chain. From resections taken during corrective heart surgery, the thymus tissue was obtained. The entry originates in a study of human thymus T cells. Produced via immunoSEQ multiplex PCR; TCRdb's table is partial and in-frame only. The sample carries about 78,000 clones, just over 95% recorded once. The sequence came from a boy younger than two with a congenital heart defect but otherwise immunologically healthy. Sequences were obtained from thymus tissue.

The CDR3 is CASSPEDGPGYTF. CDR3 DNA: TGTGCCAGCAGCCCCGAGGATGGGCCTGGCTACACCTTC. The chain recombines TRBV6-5 with TRBJ1-2; no reliable D call. Germline loops: CDR1 MNHEY, CDR2 SVGAGI. V shed 6 bases and J shed 7 bases, with 15 bases lying between them. The CDR3 runs 13 residues.